The 10 T cell receptor beta chains given below trace back to one sample, sequenced in a study of blood T cell repertoires in COVID-19. Clones were read by immunoSEQ multiplex PCR, and TCRdb kept only the in-frame ones, dropping some. Here the sample spans some 150,000 clones, around 87% being singletons. Material for sequencing was peripheral blood. Every receptor here comes from a man aged 45-65 years who had recovered from COVID-19.

The chain carries TRBV5-1 and TRBJ1-3; TRBD1 is a possible D gene (6 bases). V lost 5 bases, J lost 1 base, and 7 bases lay in between. The CDR3 has 13 residues. Germline V gene lookup returns CDR1 SGHRS and CDR2 YFSETQ. The CDR3 sequence is CASRQGSGNTIYF. The CDR3 nucleotides are TGCGCCAGCAGACAGGGTTCTGGAAACACCATATATTTT. The full variable domain, completed using reference TRBV5-1 and TRBJ1-3, is KAGVTQTPRYLIKTRGQQVTLSCSPISGHRSVSWYQQTPGQGLQFLFEYFSETQRNKGNFPGRFSGRQFSNSRSEMNVSTLELGDSALYLCASRQGSGNTIYFGEGSWLTVV.

V and J are TRBV4-1 and TRBJ1-3; D unclear. The CDR3 consists of 15 residues. The V gene lost 0 bases and the J gene lost 0 bases, with 6 bases spanning the gap. From germline, CDR1 is MGHRA and CDR2 YSYEKL. The CDR3 bases are TGCGCCAGCAGCCAAGATACGGGCTCTGGAAACACCATATATTTT. The encoded protein is CASSQDTGSGNTIYF.

As DNA, the CDR3 is TGCGCCAGCAGACCTAGGACTAGCGGCACAGATACGCAGTATTTT. It is translated as CASRPRTSGTDTQYF. The chain has TRBV5-1 and TRBJ2-3; 9 bases match TRBD2. The V and J ends lost 5 bases and 1 base, in that order; junction bases with no gene match: 5. CDR1 SGHRS and CDR2 YFSETQ come from the germline V gene. CDR3 length: 15 amino acids. Full variable domain (missing parts from reference TRBV5-1 and TRBJ2-3): KAGVTQTPRYLIKTRGQQVTLSCSPISGHRSVSWYQQTPGQGLQFLFEYFSETQRNKGNFPGRFSGRQFSNSRSEMNVSTLELGDSALYLCASRPRTSGTDTQYFGPGTRLTVL.

The chain links TRBV30 to TRBJ2-3, with 13 bases fitting TRBD2. The junction had 4 bases not matched to a gene; V was cut back by 5 bases and J by 2 bases. This CDR3 has 15 residues. Germline V gives CDR1 GTSNPN, CDR2 SVGIG (reference sequence). The CDR3 loop is CAWSLAGGPTDTQYF. DNA of the CDR3: TGTGCCTGGTCACTAGCGGGGGGGCCCACAGATACGCAGTATTTT.

V gene TRBV27 combines with J gene TRBJ2-2; the match to TRBD1 covers 7 bases. CDR1 MNHEY and CDR2 SMNVEV come from the germline V gene (reference sequence). J lost 3 bases, V lost 4 bases, and 8 bases had no gene match. The CDR3 totals 16 residues. The CDR3 spells CASSSDRASHTGELFF. As DNA, the CDR3 is TGTGCCAGCAGTTCCGACAGGGCCTCACACACCGGGGAGCTGTTTTTT.

V and J are TRBV27 and TRBJ1-5, with D possibly matching TRBD1 (6 bases). CDR3 size: 13 residues. From germline, CDR1 is MNHEY and CDR2 SMNVEV (reference sequence). V was cut by 6 bases and J by 4 bases, with 10 bases left in between. The CDR3 spells CASSPDRNQPQHF. The DNA of the CDR3 is TGTGCCAGCAGCCCGGACAGAAATCAGCCCCAGCATTTT.

The chain joins TRBV6-2 or TRBV6-3 to TRBJ2-7; 9 nucleotides line up with TRBD1. J gave up 2 bases and V 2 bases, and 10 bases lay outside the gene matches. Germline V gives CDR1 MNHEY, CDR2 SVGEGT. This CDR3 region has 17 residues. The CDR3 DNA follows: TGTGCCAGCAGTTACCCAACAGGGGGCTACAGGCCCTACGAGCAGTACTTC. It is translated as CASSYPTGGYRPYEQYF.

The chain combines TRBV9 with TRBJ2-3; D might be TRBD1 (5 bases). V was clipped by 4 bases and J by 1 base, with 16 bases between them. The germline CDR1 and CDR2 sequences are SGDLS and YYNGEE. This CDR3 is 16 amino acids long. CDR3 protein: CASSSSRGHRTDTQYF. CDR3 DNA: TGTGCCAGCAGCTCTTCCCGAGGACACCGCACAGATACGCAGTATTTT.

The chain is built from TRBV6-5 and TRBJ1-2, with a tentative D call TRBD1 (6 bases). The ends were cut back, 7 bases at V and 3 bases at J, with 15 bases in the middle. This CDR3 contains 14 residues. Germline CDR1 MNHEY, CDR2 SVGAGI. CDR3 in amino acids: CASTRTQGYYGYTF. In DNA form, the CDR3 reads TGTGCCAGCACCCGAACCCAGGGGTACTATGGCTACACCTTC.

The chain has TRBV5-5 and TRBJ2-5; 9 bases map to TRBD1. The V and J ends lost 4 bases and 6 bases, in that order; junction bases with no gene match: 4. CDR1 SGHKS and CDR2 YYEKEE come from the germline V gene (reference sequence). The CDR3 runs to 13 residues. CDR3: CASSTGGVKTQYF. The DNA of the CDR3 is TGTGCCAGCAGCACAGGGGGCGTAAAGACCCAGTACTTC.